One T cell receptor beta chain is described in this entry. The data stem from a study of T cell responses to AZD1222 COVID-19 vaccine. The CDR3 length is 17 residues. Trimming stripped 0 bases from V and 2 bases from J, with 12 bases between. Looked up from germline, CDR1 is SGHTS and CDR2 is YDEGEE. The table came from immunoSEQ multiplex PCR; TCRdb's copy has only in-frame clones and leaves some out. The data show 150,000 to 200,000 clones, roughly 88% seen once. The V call is TRBV5-8, the J call TRBJ1-6, with D perhaps matching TRBD1 (6 bases). Sequencing used peripheral blood, obtained 28 days after the second AZD1222 dose. This sequence originates from an adult who received the AZD1222 COVID-19 vaccine. The CDR3 DNA sequence: TGTGCCAGCAGCTTGGGTCAGGGGCACCCCTATAATTCACCCCTCCACTTT. Amino acids: CASSLGQGHPYNSPLHF.